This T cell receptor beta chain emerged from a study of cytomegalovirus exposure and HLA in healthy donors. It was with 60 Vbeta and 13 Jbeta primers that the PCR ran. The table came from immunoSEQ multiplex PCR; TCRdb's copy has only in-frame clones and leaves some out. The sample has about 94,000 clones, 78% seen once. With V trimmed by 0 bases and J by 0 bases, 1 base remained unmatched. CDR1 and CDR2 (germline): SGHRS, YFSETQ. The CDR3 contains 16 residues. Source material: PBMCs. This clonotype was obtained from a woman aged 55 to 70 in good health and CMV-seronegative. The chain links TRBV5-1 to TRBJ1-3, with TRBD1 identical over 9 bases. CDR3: CASSLVGQGSGNTIYF. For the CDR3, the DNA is TGCGCCAGCAGCTTGGTGGGACAGGGCTCTGGAAACACCATATATTTT.